This T cell receptor beta chain derives from a study of PD-1 blockade in mismatch repair-deficient tumors. The protocol was immunoSEQ multiplex PCR, while the TCRdb copy is restricted to in-frame clones and leaves out a portion. The sample consists of about 63,000 clones, about 87% of them appearing once. Concerning this clone: Its antigen remains unknown.

All patients were mismatch repair deficient, assessed by either PCR or immunohistochemistry. The study, taken as a whole, reports: Rapid post-treatment expansion, then contraction, generally preceding radiologic response, marked tumor-resident clones.

CDR1 SGHVS and CDR2 FQNEAQ come from the germline V gene. V dropped 2 bases and J dropped 8; count of bases not matched to a gene: 6. The CDR3 is made up of 15 amino acids. The receptor's source is an adult with mismatch repair-deficient cancer. The V and J genes are TRBV7-8 and TRBJ2-1; 10 bases are shared with TRBD2. The sequencing here drew on peripheral blood, taken 52 weeks after starting pembrolizumab. The CDR3 DNA reads as TGTGCCAGCAGCTTAAAGCGGGAGGGCGGGGATGAGCAGTTCTTC. Its translation: CASSLKREGGDEQFF.